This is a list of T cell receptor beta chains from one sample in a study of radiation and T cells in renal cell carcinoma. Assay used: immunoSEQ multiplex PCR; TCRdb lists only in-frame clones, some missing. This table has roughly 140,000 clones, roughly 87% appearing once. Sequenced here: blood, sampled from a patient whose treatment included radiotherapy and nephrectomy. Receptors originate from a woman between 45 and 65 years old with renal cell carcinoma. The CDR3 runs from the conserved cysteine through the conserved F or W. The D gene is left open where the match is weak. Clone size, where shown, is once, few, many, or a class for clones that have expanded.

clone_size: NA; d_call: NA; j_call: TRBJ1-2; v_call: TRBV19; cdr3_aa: CASSIDRLVAGYTF; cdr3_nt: TGTGCCAGTAGTATAGATCGGCTTGTGGCTGGCTACACCTTC
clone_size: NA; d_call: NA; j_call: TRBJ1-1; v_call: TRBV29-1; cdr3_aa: CSVRPEVNTEAFF; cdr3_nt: TGCAGCGTTCGGCCGGAGGTGAACACTGAAGCTTTCTTT
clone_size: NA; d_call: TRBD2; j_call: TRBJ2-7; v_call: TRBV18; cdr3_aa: CASSPKLGLAGGSYEQYF; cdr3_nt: TGTGCCAGCTCCCCAAAGTTAGGACTAGCGGGGGGATCCTACGAGCAGTACTTC
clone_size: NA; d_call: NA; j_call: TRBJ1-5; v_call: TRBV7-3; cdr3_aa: CASSPAPNQPQHF; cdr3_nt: TGTGCCAGCAGCCCAGCGCCCAATCAGCCCCAGCATTTT
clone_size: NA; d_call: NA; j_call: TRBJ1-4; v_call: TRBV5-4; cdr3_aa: CASSLSATNEKLFF; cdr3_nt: TGTGCCAGCAGCTTGTCGGCAACTAATGAAAAACTGTTTTTT
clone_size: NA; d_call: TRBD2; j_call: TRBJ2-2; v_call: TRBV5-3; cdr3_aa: CARSSSAGNTGELFF; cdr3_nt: TGTGCCAGAAGCTCTTCAGCGGGAAACACCGGGGAGCTGTTTTTT
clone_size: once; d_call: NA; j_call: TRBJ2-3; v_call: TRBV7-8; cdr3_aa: CASSLVQNTDTQYF; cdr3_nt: TGTGCCAGCAGCTTGGTTCAGAACACAGATACGCAGTATTTT
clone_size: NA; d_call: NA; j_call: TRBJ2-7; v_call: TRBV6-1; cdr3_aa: CASSVLPYQDSNYEQYF; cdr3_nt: TGTGCCAGCAGTGTGCTCCCGTATCAGGACAGCAACTACGAGCAGTACTTC
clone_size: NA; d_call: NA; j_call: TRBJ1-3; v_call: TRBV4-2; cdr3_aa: CASSQERGSSGNTIYF; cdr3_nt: TGTGCCAGCAGCCAAGAAAGAGGGAGCTCTGGAAACACCATATATTTT
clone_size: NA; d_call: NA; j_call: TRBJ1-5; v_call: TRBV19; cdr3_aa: CASSMSRVGSNQPQHF; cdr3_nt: TGTGCCAGTAGTATGTCCAGGGTCGGAAGCAATCAGCCCCAGCATTTT
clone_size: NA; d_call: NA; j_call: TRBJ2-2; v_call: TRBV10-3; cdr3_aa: CAIRWQENTGELFF; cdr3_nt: TGTGCCATCCGCTGGCAGGAGAACACCGGGGAGCTGTTTTTT
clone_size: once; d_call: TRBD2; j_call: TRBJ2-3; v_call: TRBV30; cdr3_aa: CAWSVFQGLGTDTQYF; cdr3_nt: TGTGCCTGGAGTGTTTTTCAGGGACTAGGGACAGATACGCAGTATTTT
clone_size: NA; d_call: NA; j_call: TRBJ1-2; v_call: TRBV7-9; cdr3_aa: CASSLAGSLTNYGYTF; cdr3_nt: TGTGCCAGCAGCTTAGCGGGGAGCCTGACTAACTATGGCTACACCTTC
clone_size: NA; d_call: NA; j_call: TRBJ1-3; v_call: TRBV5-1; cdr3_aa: CASSLHQSGNTIYF; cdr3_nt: TGCGCCAGCAGCTTACACCAGTCTGGAAACACCATATATTTT
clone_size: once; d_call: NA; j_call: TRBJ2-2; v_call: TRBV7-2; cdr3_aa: CASSLQAGRLTGELFF; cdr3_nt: TGTGCCAGCAGCTTACAGGCAGGGCGGTTGACCGGGGAGCTGTTTTTT
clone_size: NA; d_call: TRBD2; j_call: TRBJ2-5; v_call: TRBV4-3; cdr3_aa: CASSQDIAGGYETQYF; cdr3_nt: TGCGCCAGCAGCCAAGATATAGCGGGGGGGTATGAGACCCAGTACTTC
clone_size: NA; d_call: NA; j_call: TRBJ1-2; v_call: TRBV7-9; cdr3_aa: CASSLSNDYGYTF; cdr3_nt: TGTGCCAGCAGCTTATCCAATGACTATGGCTACACCTTC
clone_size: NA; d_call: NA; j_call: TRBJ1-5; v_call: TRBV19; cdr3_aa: CASKYIGASNQPQHF; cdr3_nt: TGTGCCAGTAAATATATCGGGGCAAGCAATCAGCCCCAGCATTTT
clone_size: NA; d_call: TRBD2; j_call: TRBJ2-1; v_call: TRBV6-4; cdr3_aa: CASSGPLAGAYNEQFF; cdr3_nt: TGTGCCAGCAGTGGCCCCCTAGCGGGGGCCTACAATGAGCAGTTCTTC
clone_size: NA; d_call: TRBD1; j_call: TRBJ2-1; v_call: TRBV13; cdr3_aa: CASSLPKGTANEQFF; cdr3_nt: TGTGCCAGCAGCTTACCCAAGGGGACAGCCAATGAGCAGTTCTTC
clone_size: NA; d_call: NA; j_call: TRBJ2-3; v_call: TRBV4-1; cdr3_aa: CASSQDFSLRTDTQYF; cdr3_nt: TGCGCCAGCAGCCAAGACTTCAGCTTACGCACAGATACGCAGTATTTT
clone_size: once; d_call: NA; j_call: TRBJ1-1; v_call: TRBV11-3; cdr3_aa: CASSLGGRGKTEAFF; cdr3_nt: TGTGCCAGCAGCTTAGGGGGCCGGGGAAAAACTGAAGCTTTCTTT
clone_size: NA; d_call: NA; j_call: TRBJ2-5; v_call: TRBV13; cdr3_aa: CASSLAPAGRETQYF; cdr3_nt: TGTGCCAGCAGCTTAGCCCCGGCAGGGAGAGAGACCCAGTACTTC
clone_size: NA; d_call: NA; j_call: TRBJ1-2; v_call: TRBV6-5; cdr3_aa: CASSYKAGSGYTF; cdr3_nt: TGTGCCAGCAGTTACAAGGCAGGGAGTGGCTACACCTTC
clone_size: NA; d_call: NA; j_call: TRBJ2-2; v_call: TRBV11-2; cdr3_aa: CASSLTGDQRTGELFF; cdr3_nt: TGTGCCAGCAGCTTAACGGGGGACCAACGCACCGGGGAGCTGTTTTTT
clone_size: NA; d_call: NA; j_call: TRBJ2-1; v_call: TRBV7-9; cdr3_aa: CASSPFTGAENEQFF; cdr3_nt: TGTGCCAGCAGCCCCTTCACGGGGGCCGAGAATGAGCAGTTCTTC